This is a list of T cell receptor beta chains from one sample in a study of T cell responses to AZD1222 COVID-19 vaccine. Measured with immunoSEQ multiplex PCR; TCRdb has only the in-frame clones, and not every one. The profile covers about 73,000 clones, with roughly 80% appearing a single time and about 46% taken by the ten largest. The source was peripheral blood, collected 28 days after the second AZD1222 dose. These receptors all stem from an adult who received the AZD1222 COVID-19 vaccine. Both conserved end residues are part of each CDR3. A D gene is named only where the DNA matches it firmly. Only some rows state a clone size, as once, few, many or a class for expanded clones.

V gene	D gene	clone size	J gene	CDR3 protein	CDR3 DNA
TRBV29-1	TRBD2	.	TRBJ2-7	CSGGTSGYEQYF	TGCAGCGGCGGGACTAGCGGCTACGAGCAGTACTTC
TRBV7-9	.	.	TRBJ2-7	CASSFSQGRAHEQYF	TGTGCCAGCAGCTTTTCTCAGGGCAGGGCCCACGAGCAGTACTTC
TRBV5-8	TRBD2	.	TRBJ2-4	CASSFGGGAKNIQYF	TGTGCCAGCAGCTTTGGGGGGGGAGCCAAAAACATTCAGTACTTC
TRBV7-8	TRBD2	.	TRBJ2-1	CASSLGGSYNEQFF	TGTGCCAGCAGCTTAGGCGGGAGCTACAATGAGCAGTTCTTC
TRBV21-1	.	.	TRBJ1-2	CASSKHRKAKRTRGYTF	TGTGCCAGCAGCAAACACAGAAAGGCCAAACGTACCCGTGGCTACACCTTC
TRBV24-1	.	.	TRBJ1-2	CATTPGQGYGYTF	TGTGCCACCACACCGGGACAAGGCTATGGCTACACCTTC
TRBV30	.	.	TRBJ1-1	CAYKDSELNTEAFF	TGTGCCTACAAGGACAGCGAACTTAACACTGAAGCTTTCTTT
TRBV18	.	.	TRBJ2-3	CASSPPGGDTQYF	TGTGCCAGCTCACCACCTGGTGGGGATACGCAGTATTTT
TRBV10-3	.	.	TRBJ1-1	CAISGHGEAGGANTEAFF	TGTGCCATCAGTGGGCACGGGGAGGCCGGTGGGGCGAACACTGAAGCTTTCTTT
TRBV28	.	.	TRBJ2-1	CASKTGGRNEQFF	TGTGCCAGCAAGACCGGGGGACGGAATGAGCAGTTCTTC
TRBV11-2	TRBD1	.	TRBJ2-2	CASSLGGTGSGPLRELFF	TGTGCCAGCAGCTTAGGAGGGACAGGTTCGGGCCCGTTGAGGGAGCTGTTTTTT
TRBV19	.	.	TRBJ2-2	CASNRGQFTGELFF	TGTGCCAGTAATCGAGGACAGTTCACCGGGGAGCTGTTTTTT
TRBV6-2/TRBV6-3	.	.	TRBJ2-7	CASSYLAYEQYF	TGTGCCAGCAGTTACTTGGCCTACGAGCAGTACTTC
TRBV27	.	.	TRBJ1-1	CARRNRVDTEAFF	TGTGCCAGACGTAACAGGGTGGACACTGAAGCTTTCTTT
TRBV5-4	.	once	TRBJ1-2	CASSLDRIPGYTF	TGTGCCAGCAGCTTGGACCGGATACCGGGCTACACCTTC
TRBV28	.	.	TRBJ2-1	CASSFSSNLNEQFF	TGTGCCAGCAGTTTTTCTAGTAATTTAAATGAGCAGTTCTTC
TRBV19	.	once	TRBJ2-7	CASNAPGLSHEQYF	TGTGCCAGTAATGCTCCGGGACTCTCTCACGAGCAGTACTTC
TRBV28	.	.	TRBJ1-6	CASSADLGRPLHF	TGTGCCAGCAGTGCCGACCTCGGGCGTCCCCTCCACTTT
TRBV19	TRBD2	.	TRBJ2-3	CASSMAGEYTDTQYF	TGTGCCAGTAGTATGGCGGGGGAGTACACAGATACGCAGTATTTT
TRBV15	.	.	TRBJ1-1	CATSRDSSSNTEAFF	TGTGCCACCAGCAGAGATAGTAGTTCGAACACTGAAGCTTTCTTT
TRBV7-2	.	.	TRBJ1-6	CASSLMSSGSTNSPLHF	TGTGCCAGCAGTCTTATGTCAAGCGGATCTACAAATTCACCCCTCCACTTT
TRBV18	.	.	TRBJ2-6	CASSPPVLSGANVLTF	TGTGCCAGCTCACCACCGGTCCTCTCTGGGGCCAACGTCCTGACTTTC
TRBV6-5	.	few	TRBJ1-6	CASSYGRFNSPLHF	TGTGCCAGCAGTTACGGTAGATTCAATTCACCCCTCCACTTT
TRBV6-5	TRBD1	.	TRBJ1-5	CASSTGQGDNQPQHF	TGTGCCAGCAGTACGGGACAGGGGGACAATCAGCCCCAGCATTTT
TRBV7-7	TRBD1	once	TRBJ1-5	CASSSRDRLLFGGNQPQHF	TGTGCCAGCAGCTCCCGGGACAGGCTTCTTTTCGGTGGCAATCAGCCCCAGCATTTT
TRBV10-3	TRBD1	.	TRBJ1-5	CAISEYAGGTGPQHF	TGTGCCATCAGTGAATACGCAGGGGGCACGGGGCCCCAGCATTTT
TRBV27	TRBD2	.	TRBJ2-2	CASSPPGTSGTGELFF	TGTGCCAGCAGTCCGCCCGGGACTAGCGGCACCGGGGAGCTGTTTTTT
TRBV27	.	.	TRBJ1-2	CASSLGTSIGYGYTF	TGTGCCAGCAGTTTGGGGACTTCCATCGGCTATGGCTACACCTTC
TRBV5-1	TRBD2	.	TRBJ2-7	CASSLRLAGSYEQYF	TGCGCCAGCAGCTTGCGACTAGCGGGTTCCTACGAGCAGTACTTC
TRBV5-1	.	.	TRBJ1-5	CASSLGDGNQPQHF	TGCGCCAGCAGCTTGGGGGACGGGAATCAGCCCCAGCATTTT
TRBV20-1	.	few	TRBJ2-5	CSASGKETQYF	TGCAGTGCTAGCGGGAAAGAGACCCAGTACTTC
TRBV4-3	TRBD1	.	TRBJ2-1	CASSQERQGIIGYEQFF	TGCGCCAGCAGCCAAGAAAGACAGGGGATTATTGGGTATGAGCAGTTCTTC
TRBV6-5	.	.	TRBJ1-5	CASRNQPQHF	TGTGCCAGCAGGAATCAGCCCCAGCATTTT
TRBV6-2/TRBV6-3	TRBD1	.	TRBJ1-2	CASSYIGTAGYTF	TGTGCCAGCAGTTACATAGGGACAGCCGGCTACACCTTC
TRBV15	.	few	TRBJ2-3	CATSRDLADTQYF	TGTGCCACCAGCAGAGATCTGGCGGACACGCAGTATTTT
TRBV6-5	.	few	TRBJ2-7	CASSWVQGPSYEQYF	TGTGCCAGCAGTTGGGTACAGGGCCCGAGCTACGAGCAGTACTTC
TRBV19	.	.	TRBJ2-4	CASTPASVAKNIQYF	TGTGCCAGCACGCCCGCCTCAGTAGCCAAAAACATTCAGTACTTC
TRBV7-9	.	.	TRBJ2-5	CASRNGGQETQYF	TGTGCCAGCAGAAACGGGGGTCAAGAGACCCAGTACTTC
TRBV30	.	.	TRBJ1-2	CAWSNDPTEGYTF	TGTGCCTGGAGTAATGACCCGACGGAAGGCTACACCTTC
TRBV7-9	.	.	TRBJ2-1	CASSNNYNEQFF	TGTGCCAGCAGCAATAATTACAATGAGCAGTTCTTC
TRBV19	.	.	TRBJ2-7	CASSIPGPNEQYF	TGTGCCAGTAGTATTCCAGGGCCGAACGAGCAGTACTTC
TRBV28	.	.	TRBJ2-1	CASNPGRWGHEQFF	TGTGCCAGCAACCCCGGGCGATGGGGCCATGAGCAGTTCTTC
TRBV7-7	TRBD2	.	TRBJ2-1	CASSSSRGGYNEQFF	TGTGCTAGCAGCTCCTCACGGGGGGGCTACAATGAGCAGTTCTTC
TRBV6-5	TRBD1	.	TRBJ2-3	CASVYRGRADTQYF	TGTGCCAGCGTATACAGGGGAAGGGCAGATACGCAGTATTTT
TRBV19	.	.	TRBJ2-7	CASSAQGGAIYEQYF	TGTGCCAGTAGTGCTCAGGGTGGGGCGATCTACGAGCAGTACTTC
TRBV2	.	.	TRBJ1-1	CACKGDTEAFF	TGTGCCTGCAAAGGGGACACTGAAGCTTTCTTT
TRBV7-8	.	.	TRBJ2-3	CASSGQGDFTDTQYF	TGTGCCAGCAGTGGACAAGGGGACTTTACAGATACGCAGTATTTT
TRBV24-1	TRBD1	.	TRBJ2-7	CATSALTGNSYEQYF	TGTGCCACCAGTGCTCTGACAGGGAACTCCTACGAGCAGTACTTC
TRBV6-2/TRBV6-3	.	.	TRBJ2-7	CASSYLAGYEQYF	TGTGCCAGCAGTTACTTGGCAGGCTACGAGCAGTACTTC
TRBV13	.	.	TRBJ2-7	CASSSQGNGYEQYF	TGTGCCAGCTCGTCTCAGGGTAATGGCTACGAGCAGTACTTC
TRBV5-1	.	large	TRBJ1-6	CASSFGYGGDSPLHF	TGCGCCAGCAGCTTCGGCTACGGGGGGGATTCACCCCTCCACTTT
TRBV24-1	.	.	TRBJ2-3	CATGGAGPGDTQYF	TGTGCCACCGGAGGTGCAGGGCCGGGGGATACGCAGTATTTT